Listed here are 18 T cell receptor beta chains from one sample, sequenced in a study of T cell repertoires in cytomegalovirus infection. TCRdb recomputed calls from the reads with MiXCR, one row per CDR3 protein. In the table there are more than 300,000 distinct CDR3 sequences, about 35% of which are singletons. No antigen is known for these receptors. Source: cultured PBMCs, taken from culture after CMV antigen stimulation. These TCRs come from a human donor in good health (CMV status not recorded). Some clones in this sample may be carry-over from other donors' samples.

The rearrangement uses TRBV12-3 or TRBV12-4 and TRBJ2-3, with D uncertain. V dropped 5 bases and J dropped 2 bases, with 8 bases sitting between them. The CDR3 consists of 13 residues. In nucleotides, the CDR3 is TGTGCCAGCAGTCACAGATACACAGATACGCAGTATTTT. Its translation is CASSHRYTDTQYF.

This clonotype appeared a few times. The gene calls are TRBV29-1 and TRBJ2-3; possible D gene TRBD2, 6 bases. The V end lost 3 bases, the J end lost 3 bases, and 13 bases lay between the germline ends. The CDR3 loop spans 14 amino acids. Germline values: CDR1 SQVTM, CDR2 ANQGSEA. The DNA for the CDR3 is TGCAGCGTTGATCGGGGCGGGGTGACAGATACGCAGTATTTT. Encoded protein: CSVDRGGVTDTQYF.

The chain carries TRBV5-1 and TRBJ2-7; 11 bases fit TRBD2. Germline-derived CDR1 and CDR2 are SGHRS and YFSETQ. The CDR3 totals 16 residues. V lost 4 bases to trimming and J lost 3 bases; unmatched junction nucleotides: 9. The CDR3 DNA sequence: TGCGCCAGCAGCATCTCTAGCGGGAGGCCCCTCTACGAGCAGTACTTC. Its translation: CASSISSGRPLYEQYF.

This chain uses TRBV5-6 with TRBJ2-3, with TRBD2 matching over 8 bases. Germline CDR1 reads SGHDT; CDR2 reads YYEEEE. The CDR3 is 18 amino acids. V was pared by 3 bases and J by 2 bases, with 14 bases of the junction left unmatched. Here the CDR3 reads CASSWNLGGRRVTDTQYF. CDR3 bases: TGTGCCAGCAGCTGGAACCTTGGCGGGAGGCGCGTCACAGATACGCAGTATTTT.

This clonotype appeared many times. This rearrangement joins TRBV3-1 to TRBJ2-1; D is uncertain. With 3 bases removed from V and 6 bases from J, the gap between germline ends came to 12 bases. CDR1 and CDR2 from the germline V gene are LGHDT and YNNKEL (reference sequence). The CDR3 has 14 amino acids. CDR3 residues: CASSQRSEANEQFF. CDR3 sequence (DNA): TGTGCCAGCAGCCAGCGATCAGAGGCCAATGAGCAGTTCTTC.

The rearrangement uses TRBV6-5 and TRBJ2-2; the match to TRBD2 covers 11 bases. V gave up 4 bases and J gave up 5 bases; unmatched junction bases: 3. This CDR3 spans 15 amino acids. The germline V gene encodes CDR1 MNHEY and CDR2 SVGAGI. The chain's CDR3 is CASSFTSGRTGELFF. DNA of the CDR3: TGTGCCAGCAGTTTTACTAGCGGGAGAACCGGGGAGCTGTTTTTT.

The V gene is TRBV12-3 or TRBV12-4, the J gene TRBJ2-1; TRBD1 or TRBD2 may be the D gene (6 bases each). The CDR3 consists of 14 residues. With 8 bases removed from V and 8 bases from J, the gap between germline ends came to 19 bases. Written as DNA, the CDR3 is TGTGCCAGCCAACATCCTGATGGGGGGCATGAGCAGTTCTTC. Its protein product is CASQHPDGGHEQFF.

This clonotype was counted between two and nine times. This chain connects TRBV11-3 to TRBJ2-7; D is undetermined. Germline loops: CDR1 SGHNT, CDR2 YENEEA. V lost 1 base to trimming and J lost 3 bases, with 19 bases between them. This CDR3 is 17 amino acids long. The CDR3 DNA follows: TGTGCCAGCAGCTTAGGGTTCTCGGACGGTGCCCACTACGAGCAGTACGTC. Translation: CASSLGFSDGAHYEQYV.

This clonotype was observed once. The chain uses TRBV20-1 and TRBJ1-1; 12 positions agree with TRBD1. J lost 6 bases, V lost 5 bases, and 7 bases had no gene match. CDR3 length: 14 residues. The germline CDR1 and CDR2 sequences are DFQATT and SNEGSKA (reference sequence). CDR3 DNA sequence: TGCAGTGCTTTCCGGGACAGGGGGCTTCCTGAAGCTTTCTTT. It is translated as CSAFRDRGLPEAFF.

This chain connects TRBV2 to TRBJ2-1, with 7 bases lining up with TRBD2. This CDR3 spans 15 amino acids. J gave up 10 bases and V 3 bases, and 12 bases lay outside the gene matches. Germline-derived CDR1 and CDR2 are SNHLY and FYNNEI. The CDR3 here is CASSERTRASGEQFF. CDR3 nucleotide sequence: TGTGCCAGCAGTGAGAGGACGAGGGCTAGCGGCGAGCAGTTCTTC.

This clonotype has only a few counts. The chain employs TRBV10-3 and TRBJ2-5, with D unclear. Germline V lookup: CDR1 ENHRY, CDR2 SYGVKD. The CDR3 is 14 residues long. V was cut by 4 bases and J by 0 bases, with 9 bases left in between. The CDR3 is CAISGLGYQETQYF. The DNA for the CDR3 is TGTGCCATCAGTGGCTTGGGCTACCAAGAGACCCAGTACTTC.

This clonotype appeared a few times. The V gene is TRBV6-5, the J gene TRBJ2-7, with 8 nucleotides matching TRBD1. There are 20 residues in the CDR3. CDR1 is MNHEY and CDR2 is SVGAGI in the germline V gene. The V segment lost 2 bases and the J segment 4 bases; nucleotides outside the gene matches: 22. In DNA form, the CDR3 reads TGTGCCAGCAGTTACAACGCAGGGGGCCGCTTCCGCGCGGAGAGTTACGAGCAGTACTTC. As protein: CASSYNAGGRFRAESYEQYF.

This clonotype showed up just a few times. J is TRBJ1-1 and V is TRBV6-5; D is ambiguous. V dropped 7 bases and J dropped 0 bases, with 12 bases sitting between them. The CDR3 sequence is 14 residues long. CDR1 and CDR2 (germline): MNHEY, SVGAGI. This CDR3 is CASIRPVMNTEAFF. In DNA, the CDR3 is TGTGCCAGCATTAGGCCGGTCATGAACACTGAAGCTTTCTTT.

This clonotype was seen a few times. The V gene is TRBV5-1, the J gene TRBJ2-1, with D perhaps TRBD2 (6 bases). The ends were cut back, 0 bases at V and 5 bases at J, with 12 bases in the middle. The CDR3 consists of 15 residues. Per the germline V gene, CDR1 is SGHRS and CDR2 is YFSETQ. The CDR3 loop reads CASSLDPSADNEQFF. The CDR3, as DNA: TGCGCCAGCAGCTTGGACCCTAGCGCTGACAATGAGCAGTTCTTC.

A few counts support this clonotype. The J gene is TRBJ2-3, the V gene TRBV6-2 or TRBV6-3; D tentatively fits TRBD1 or TRBD2 (6 bases each). Trimming pared 9 bases from V and 1 base from J, leaving 23 bases between. Per the germline V gene, CDR1 is MNHEY and CDR2 is SVGEGT. The length of the CDR3 is 17 residues. The CDR3 coding sequence is TGTGCCAGTTCCAGCTGGGGGGCGGCCCAGGGCACAGATACGCAGTATTTT. This translates into CASSSWGAAQGTDTQYF.

This sequence joins TRBV12-3 or TRBV12-4 and TRBJ2-2, with 7 bases matching TRBD1. Trimming cost V 5 bases and J 6 bases; bases outside gene matches: 6. The CDR3 covers 14 residues. The CDR3: CASSIRDSPGELFF. The CDR3 DNA reads TGTGCCAGCAGTATCAGGGACAGCCCCGGGGAGCTGTTTTTT.

The rearrangement uses TRBV19 and TRBJ2-1; D may be TRBD2 (5 bases). The CDR3 consists of 14 residues. The V and J ends lost 3 bases and 5 bases respectively, with 11 bases between them. Germline assignment: CDR1 LNHDA and CDR2 SQIVND (reference sequence). CDR3 bases: TGTGCCAGTAGTATCAACGGGGATGACAATGAGCAGTTCTTC. Translating gives CASSINGDDNEQFF. The whole variable domain, filled in from reference TRBV19 and TRBJ2-1, reads DGGITQSPKYLFRKEGQNVTLSCEQNLNHDAMYWYRQDPGQGLRLIYYSQIVNDFQKGDIAEGYSVSREKKESFPLTVTSAQKNPTAFYLCASSINGDDNEQFFGPGTRLTVL.

This clonotype was observed once. The V call is TRBV6-6, the J call TRBJ2-7; D possibly corresponds to TRBD2 (5 bases). Trimming pared 1 base from V and 0 bases from J, leaving 13 bases between. This CDR3 region has 16 residues. The germline V gene encodes CDR1 MNHNY and CDR2 SVGAGI (reference sequence). The CDR3 DNA sequence: TGTGCCAGCAGTTACTGGTTTAGAGGGAGCTCCTACGAGCAGTACTTC. This translates into CASSYWFRGSSYEQYF.